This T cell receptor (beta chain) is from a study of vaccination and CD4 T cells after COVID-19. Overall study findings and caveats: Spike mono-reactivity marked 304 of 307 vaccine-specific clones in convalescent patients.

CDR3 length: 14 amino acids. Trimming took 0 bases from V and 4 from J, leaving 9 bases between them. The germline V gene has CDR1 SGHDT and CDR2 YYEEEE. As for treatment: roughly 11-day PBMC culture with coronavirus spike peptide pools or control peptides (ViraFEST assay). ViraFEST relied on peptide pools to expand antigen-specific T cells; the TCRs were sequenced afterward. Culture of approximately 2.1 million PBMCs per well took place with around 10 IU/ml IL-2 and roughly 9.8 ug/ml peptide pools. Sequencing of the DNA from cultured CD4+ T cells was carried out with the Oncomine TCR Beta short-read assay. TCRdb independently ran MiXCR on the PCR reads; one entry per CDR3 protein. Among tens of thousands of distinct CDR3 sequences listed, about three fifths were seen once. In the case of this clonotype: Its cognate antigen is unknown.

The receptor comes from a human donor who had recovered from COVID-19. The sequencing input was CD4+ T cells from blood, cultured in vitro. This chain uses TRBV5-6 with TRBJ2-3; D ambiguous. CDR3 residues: CASSLVGSSDTQYF. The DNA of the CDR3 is TGTGCCAGCAGCTTGGTCGGCAGCTCAGATACGCAGTATTTT.